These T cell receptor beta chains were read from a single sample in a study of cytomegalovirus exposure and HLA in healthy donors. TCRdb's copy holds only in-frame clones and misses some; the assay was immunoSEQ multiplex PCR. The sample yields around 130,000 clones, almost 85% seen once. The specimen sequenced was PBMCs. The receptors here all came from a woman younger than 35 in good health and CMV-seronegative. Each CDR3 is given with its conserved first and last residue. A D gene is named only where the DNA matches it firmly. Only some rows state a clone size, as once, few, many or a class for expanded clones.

CDR3: CASSLNRGETQYF
DNA: TGCGCCAGCAGCTTGAACAGGGGAGAGACCCAGTACTTC
V: TRBV5-1
J: TRBJ2-5
D: TRBD1
size: .

CDR3: CASSLVGDTQYF
DNA: TGTGCCAGCAGTCTCGTCGGGGATACGCAGTATTTT
V: TRBV11-2
J: TRBJ2-3
D: .
size: .

CDR3: CASSYSEAQSTDTQYF
DNA: TGTGCCAGCAGTTACTCGGAGGCGCAGAGCACAGATACGCAGTATTTT
V: TRBV6-5
J: TRBJ2-3
D: .
size: few

CDR3: CASSPNGESGRAYEQYF
DNA: TGTGCCAGCAGCCCGAATGGAGAGAGCGGGAGGGCCTACGAGCAGTACTTC
V: TRBV7-9
J: TRBJ2-7
D: TRBD2
size: .

CDR3: CAINGGTTNEQYF
DNA: TGTGCCATCAACGGCGGGACTACCAACGAGCAGTACTTC
V: TRBV10-3
J: TRBJ2-7
D: TRBD2
size: .

CDR3: CASSPGLEPGELFF
DNA: TGTGCCAGCAGCCCCGGACTTGAGCCCGGGGAGCTGTTTTTT
V: TRBV7-8
J: TRBJ2-2
D: .
size: .

CDR3: CASSLTGDLAYEQYF
DNA: TGTGCCAGCAGCTTGACAGGGGACCTTGCCTACGAGCAGTACTTC
V: TRBV5-4
J: TRBJ2-7
D: TRBD1
size: .

CDR3: CASRDSGRNYEQYF
DNA: TGTGCCAGCCGAGATAGCGGGCGGAACTACGAGCAGTACTTC
V: TRBV19
J: TRBJ2-7
D: TRBD2
size: once

CDR3: CASTGGDYGYTF
DNA: TGTGCCAGCACAGGGGGGGACTATGGCTACACCTTC
V: TRBV18
J: TRBJ1-2
D: TRBD1
size: .

CDR3: CASRPTADRDSYF
DNA: TGTGCCAGCAGACCCACGGCGGACAGGGATTCGTACTTC
V: TRBV6-5
J: TRBJ2-7
D: TRBD1
size: .

CDR3: CATRDINYGYTF
DNA: TGTGCCACCAGGGACATAAACTATGGCTACACCTTC
V: TRBV6-5
J: TRBJ1-2
D: .
size: few

CDR3: CASSPQGLSSGNTIYF
DNA: TGTGCCAGCAGCCCCCAGGGGCTGAGCTCTGGAAACACCATATATTTT
V: TRBV7-9
J: TRBJ1-3
D: .
size: .

CDR3: CASSSGTRIARGFFF
DNA: TGTGCCAGCAGCTCCGGGACTAGGATCGCAAGGGGCTTTTTCTTC
V: TRBV7-9
J: TRBJ2-1
D: TRBD2
size: .

CDR3: CASSFNGTEAFF
DNA: TGTGCCAGCAGCTTCAACGGGACTGAAGCTTTCTTT
V: TRBV7-6
J: TRBJ1-1
D: .
size: .

CDR3: CASSNRTGSISYEQYF
DNA: TGTGCCAGCAGCAACCGGACAGGGAGTATTTCTTACGAGCAGTACTTC
V: TRBV7-9
J: TRBJ2-7
D: TRBD1
size: few

CDR3: CASSAAGDIVYGYTF
DNA: TGTGCCAGCAGTGCGGCAGGGGACATCGTCTATGGCTACACCTTC
V: TRBV2
J: TRBJ1-2
D: .
size: few

CDR3: CASSGSGVGELFF
DNA: TGTGCCAGCAGTGGATCAGGGGTCGGGGAGCTGTTTTTT
V: TRBV6-1
J: TRBJ2-2
D: .
size: .

CDR3: CATSRGGANYGYTF
DNA: TGTGCCACCAGCAGGGGGGGAGCTAACTATGGCTACACCTTC
V: TRBV15
J: TRBJ1-2
D: .
size: .

CDR3: CASSPGTGGITEAFF
DNA: TGCGCCAGCAGTCCCGGGACAGGGGGCATCACTGAAGCTTTCTTT
V: TRBV4-3
J: TRBJ1-1
D: TRBD1
size: .

CDR3: CASSYNTGTGGLQPGNTIYF
DNA: TGCGCCAGCAGCTATAACACCGGGACAGGGGGCCTACAGCCTGGAAACACCATATATTTT
V: TRBV5-1
J: TRBJ1-3
D: TRBD1
size: .

CDR3: CASSLVSQGTNSPLHF
DNA: TGCGCCAGCAGCTTGGTTTCACAGGGGACAAATTCACCCCTCCACTTT
V: TRBV5-1
J: TRBJ1-6
D: TRBD1
size: .

CDR3: CASEPGQGTISTARSGANVLTF
DNA: TGCGCCAGCGAACCGGGACAGGGGACGATTAGCACTGCCCGCTCTGGGGCCAACGTCCTGACTTTC
V: TRBV5-1
J: TRBJ2-6
D: TRBD1
size: once

CDR3: CASRGHENTEAFF
DNA: TGTGCCAGCAGGGGGCACGAGAACACTGAAGCTTTCTTT
V: TRBV2
J: TRBJ1-1
D: .
size: .

CDR3: CASSHEASGQGGMNTEAFF
DNA: TGTGCCAGCAGCCATGAAGCCTCAGGACAGGGGGGAATGAACACTGAAGCTTTCTTT
V: TRBV4-2
J: TRBJ1-1
D: TRBD1
size: .

CDR3: CASSESQVPNSPLHF
DNA: TGCGCCAGCAGTGAGTCGCAGGTCCCTAATTCACCCCTCCACTTT
V: TRBV10-1
J: TRBJ1-6
D: .
size: .

CDR3: CASSQGVGGGLSYNSPLHF
DNA: TGCGCCAGCAGCCAAGGTGTTGGAGGGGGCTTGTCCTATAATTCACCCCTCCACTTT
V: TRBV4-3
J: TRBJ1-6
D: TRBD1
size: once

CDR3: CASSLQVNQPQHF
DNA: TGTGCCAGCAGCTTACAGGTTAATCAGCCCCAGCATTTT
V: TRBV7-2
J: TRBJ1-5
D: .
size: .

CDR3: CASSDRRPPYEQYF
DNA: TGTGCCAGCAGTGATAGGAGGCCGCCTTACGAGCAGTACTTC
V: TRBV6-1
J: TRBJ2-7
D: .
size: .

CDR3: CASSQQGPGYTF
DNA: TGTGCCAGTTCACAACAGGGCCCTGGCTACACCTTC
V: TRBV19
J: TRBJ1-2
D: .
size: .

CDR3: CASSFTGGSTEAFF
DNA: TGTGCCAGCAGTTTCACAGGGGGGAGCACTGAAGCTTTCTTT
V: TRBV27
J: TRBJ1-1
D: TRBD1
size: .

CDR3: CAWNAGEFTDTQYF
DNA: TGTGCCTGGAACGCAGGTGAATTCACAGATACGCAGTATTTT
V: TRBV30
J: TRBJ2-3
D: .
size: .

CDR3: CASSLTHLGQPNEQFF
DNA: TGCGCCAGCAGCTTGACTCATCTGGGACAGCCCAATGAGCAGTTCTTC
V: TRBV5-1
J: TRBJ2-1
D: TRBD1
size: .

CDR3: CAWSGQGAANEKLFF
DNA: TGTGCCTGGTCAGGACAGGGGGCGGCTAATGAAAAACTGTTTTTT
V: TRBV30
J: TRBJ1-4
D: TRBD1
size: few

CDR3: CAWSQRSTDTQYF
DNA: TGTGCCTGGAGTCAGCGTAGCACAGATACGCAGTATTTT
V: TRBV30
J: TRBJ2-3
D: .
size: once

CDR3: CASSPGQGRGKLFF
DNA: TGTGCCAGCAGTCCTGGACAGGGGAGAGGAAAACTGTTTTTT
V: TRBV6-1
J: TRBJ1-4
D: TRBD1
size: .

CDR3: CASSLTGRLETQYF
DNA: TGTGCCAGCAGCTTGACAGGGCGGCTAGAGACCCAGTACTTC
V: TRBV7-3
J: TRBJ2-5
D: TRBD1
size: once

CDR3: CAISESHSGGREKLFF
DNA: TGTGCCATCAGTGAGTCTCACTCCGGGGGGCGTGAAAAACTGTTTTTT
V: TRBV10-3
J: TRBJ1-4
D: .
size: .

CDR3: CASSQARAGAYGYTF
DNA: TGCGCCAGCAGCCAAGCCCGGGCAGGGGCCTATGGCTACACCTTC
V: TRBV4-3
J: TRBJ1-2
D: .
size: .

CDR3: CASSQGEGLAGGYTQYF
DNA: TGCGCCAGCAGCCAAGGGGAAGGACTAGCGGGAGGGTATACGCAGTATTTT
V: TRBV4-1
J: TRBJ2-3
D: TRBD2
size: .

CDR3: CASSSRAGWGDNEQFF
DNA: TGTGCCAGCAGTTCGCGAGCGGGATGGGGGGACAATGAGCAGTTCTTC
V: TRBV6-5
J: TRBJ2-1
D: TRBD2
size: once